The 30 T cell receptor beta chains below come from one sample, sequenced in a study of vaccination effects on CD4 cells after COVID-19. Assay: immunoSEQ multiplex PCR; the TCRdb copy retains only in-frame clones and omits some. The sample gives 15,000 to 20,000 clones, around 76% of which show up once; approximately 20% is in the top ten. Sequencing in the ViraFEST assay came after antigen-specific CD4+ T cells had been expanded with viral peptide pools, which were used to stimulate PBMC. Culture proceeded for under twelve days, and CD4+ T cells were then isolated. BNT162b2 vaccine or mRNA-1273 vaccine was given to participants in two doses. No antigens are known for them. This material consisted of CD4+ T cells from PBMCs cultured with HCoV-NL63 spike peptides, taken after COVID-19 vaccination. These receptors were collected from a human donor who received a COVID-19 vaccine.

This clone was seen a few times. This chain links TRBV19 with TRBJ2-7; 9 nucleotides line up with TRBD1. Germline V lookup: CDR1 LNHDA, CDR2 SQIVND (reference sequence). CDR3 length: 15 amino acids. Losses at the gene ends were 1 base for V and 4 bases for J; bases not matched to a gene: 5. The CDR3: CASSIGSGQGYEQYF. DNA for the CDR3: TGTGCCAGTAGTATAGGATCGGGACAGGGATACGAGCAGTACTTC.

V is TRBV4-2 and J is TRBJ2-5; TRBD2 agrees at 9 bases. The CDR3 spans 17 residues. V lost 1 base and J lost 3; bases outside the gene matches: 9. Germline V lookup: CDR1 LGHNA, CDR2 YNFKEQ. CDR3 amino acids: CASSQGQAGGRKETQYF. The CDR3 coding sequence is TGTGCCAGCAGCCAAGGGCAAGCGGGAGGTAGAAAAGAGACCCAGTACTTC.

The CDR3 spells CASSGRTSAAYGYTF. The DNA of the CDR3 is TGTGCCAGCAGCGGCCGGACATCCGCGGCCTATGGCTACACCTTC. The V and J genes are TRBV11-2 and TRBJ1-2, with TRBD1 as a possible D gene (5 bases). V lost 5 bases to trimming and J lost 4 bases, with 17 bases between them. Germline V CDR1 and CDR2: SGHAT, FQNNGV. CDR3 length equals 15 residues.

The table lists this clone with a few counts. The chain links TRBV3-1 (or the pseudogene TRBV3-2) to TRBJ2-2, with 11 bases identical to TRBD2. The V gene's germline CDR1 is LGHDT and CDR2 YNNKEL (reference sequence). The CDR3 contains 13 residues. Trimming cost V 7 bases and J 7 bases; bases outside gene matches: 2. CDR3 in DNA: TGTGCCAGCAAGACTAGCGGGAACGGGGAGCTGTTTTTT. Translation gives CASKTSGNGELFF.

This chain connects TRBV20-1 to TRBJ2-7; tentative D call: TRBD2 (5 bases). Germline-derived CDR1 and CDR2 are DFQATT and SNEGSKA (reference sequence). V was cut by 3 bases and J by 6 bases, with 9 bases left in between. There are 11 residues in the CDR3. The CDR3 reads CSARYGVEQYF. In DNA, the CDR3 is TGCAGTGCTAGGTACGGGGTCGAGCAGTACTTC.

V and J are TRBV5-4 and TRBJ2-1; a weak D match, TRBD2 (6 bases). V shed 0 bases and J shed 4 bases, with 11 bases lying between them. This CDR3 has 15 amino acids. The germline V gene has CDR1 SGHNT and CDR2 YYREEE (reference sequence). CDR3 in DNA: TGTGCCAGCAGCTTGGGGGAGGCCGCTTACAATGAGCAGTTCTTC. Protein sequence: CASSLGEAAYNEQFF.

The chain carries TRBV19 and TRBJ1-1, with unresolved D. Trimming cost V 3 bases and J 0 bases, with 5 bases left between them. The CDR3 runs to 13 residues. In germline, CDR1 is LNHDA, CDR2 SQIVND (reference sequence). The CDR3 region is CASSITLNTEAFF. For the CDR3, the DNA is TGTGCCAGTAGTATCACGCTGAACACTGAAGCTTTCTTT. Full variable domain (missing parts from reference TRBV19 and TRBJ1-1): DGGITQSPKYLFRKEGQNVTLSCEQNLNHDAMYWYRQDPGQGLRLIYYSQIVNDFQKGDIAEGYSVSREKKESFPLTVTSAQKNPTAFYLCASSITLNTEAFFGQGTRLTVV.

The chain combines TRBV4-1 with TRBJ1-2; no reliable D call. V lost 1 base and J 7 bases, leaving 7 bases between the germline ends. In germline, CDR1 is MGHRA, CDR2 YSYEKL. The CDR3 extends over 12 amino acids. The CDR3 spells CASSQVICGYTF. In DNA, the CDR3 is TGCGCCAGCAGCCAAGTTATTTGTGGCTACACCTTC.

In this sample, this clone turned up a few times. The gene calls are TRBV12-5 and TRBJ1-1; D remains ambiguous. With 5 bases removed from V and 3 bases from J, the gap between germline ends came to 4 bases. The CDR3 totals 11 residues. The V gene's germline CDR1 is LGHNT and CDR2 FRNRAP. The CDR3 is CASGVYTEAFF. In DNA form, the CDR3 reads TGTGCTAGTGGTGTTTACACTGAAGCTTTCTTT.

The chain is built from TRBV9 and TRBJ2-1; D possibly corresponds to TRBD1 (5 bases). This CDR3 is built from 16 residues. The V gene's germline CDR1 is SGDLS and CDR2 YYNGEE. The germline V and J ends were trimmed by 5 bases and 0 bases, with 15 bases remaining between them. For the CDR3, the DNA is TGTGCCAGCAGTACCCATTCAGGGTTCTCCTACAATGAGCAGTTCTTC. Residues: CASSTHSGFSYNEQFF.

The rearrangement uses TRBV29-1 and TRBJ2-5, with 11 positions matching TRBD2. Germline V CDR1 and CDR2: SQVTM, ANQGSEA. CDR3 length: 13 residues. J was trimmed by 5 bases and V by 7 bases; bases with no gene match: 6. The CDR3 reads CSARLAGRETQYF. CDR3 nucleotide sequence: TGCAGCGCCCGACTAGCGGGAAGGGAGACCCAGTACTTC.

The CDR3 DNA reads TGTGCCAGCAGGCTACAGTATAATTCACCCCTCCACTTT. Translated, it gives CASRLQYNSPLHF. The V gene is TRBV2, the J gene TRBJ1-6, with no clear D. Trimming removed 6 bases from V and 4 bases from J, with 7 bases in between. Germline V gene lookup returns CDR1 SNHLY and CDR2 FYNNEI. The CDR3 length is 13 residues.

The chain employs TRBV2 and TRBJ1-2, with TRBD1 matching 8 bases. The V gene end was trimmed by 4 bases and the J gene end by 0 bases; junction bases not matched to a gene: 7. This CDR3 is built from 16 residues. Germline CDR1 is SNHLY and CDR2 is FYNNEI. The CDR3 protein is CASSGTGTATNYGYTF. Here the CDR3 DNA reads TGTGCCAGCAGTGGGACAGGGACAGCCACTAACTATGGCTACACCTTC.

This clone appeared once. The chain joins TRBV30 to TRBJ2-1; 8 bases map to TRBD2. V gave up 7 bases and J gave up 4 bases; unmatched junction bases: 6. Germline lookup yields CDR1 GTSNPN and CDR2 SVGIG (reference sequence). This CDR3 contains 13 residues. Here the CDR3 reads CAFMTSAYNEQFF. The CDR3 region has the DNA TGTGCCTTTATGACTAGCGCATACAATGAGCAGTTCTTC.

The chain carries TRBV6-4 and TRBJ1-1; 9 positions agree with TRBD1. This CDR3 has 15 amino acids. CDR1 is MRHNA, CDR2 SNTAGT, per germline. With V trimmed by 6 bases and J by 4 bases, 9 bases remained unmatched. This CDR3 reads CASSPKDRGGTEAFF. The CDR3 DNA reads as TGTGCCAGCAGCCCGAAGGACAGGGGTGGCACTGAAGCTTTCTTT.

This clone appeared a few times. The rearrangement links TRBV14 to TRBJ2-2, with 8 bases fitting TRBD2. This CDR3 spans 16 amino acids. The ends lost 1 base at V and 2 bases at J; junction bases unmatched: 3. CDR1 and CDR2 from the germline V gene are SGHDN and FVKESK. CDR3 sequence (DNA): TGTGCCAGCAGCCAAGCGGGAGGGAGTAACACCGGGGAGCTGTTTTTT. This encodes CASSQAGGSNTGELFF.

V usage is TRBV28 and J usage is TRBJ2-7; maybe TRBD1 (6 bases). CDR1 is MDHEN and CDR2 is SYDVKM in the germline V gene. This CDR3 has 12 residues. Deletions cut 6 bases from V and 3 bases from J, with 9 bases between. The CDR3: CASRQGSYEQYF. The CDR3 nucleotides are TGTGCCAGCAGACAGGGTAGCTACGAGCAGTACTTC.

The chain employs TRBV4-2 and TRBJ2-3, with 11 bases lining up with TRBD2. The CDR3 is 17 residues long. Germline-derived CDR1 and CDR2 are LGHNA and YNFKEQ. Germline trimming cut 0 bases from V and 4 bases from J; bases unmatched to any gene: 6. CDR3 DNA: TGTGCCAGCAGCCAAGAGGGTAGCGGGGGGGCCTCAGATACGCAGTATTTT. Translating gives CASSQEGSGGASDTQYF.

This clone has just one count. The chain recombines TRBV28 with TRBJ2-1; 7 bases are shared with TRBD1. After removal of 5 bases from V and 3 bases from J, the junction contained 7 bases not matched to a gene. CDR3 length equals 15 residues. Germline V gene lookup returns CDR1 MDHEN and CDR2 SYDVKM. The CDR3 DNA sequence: TGTGCCAGCAGTGCCCCGGGACAGCTCTACAATGAGCAGTTCTTC. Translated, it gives CASSAPGQLYNEQFF.

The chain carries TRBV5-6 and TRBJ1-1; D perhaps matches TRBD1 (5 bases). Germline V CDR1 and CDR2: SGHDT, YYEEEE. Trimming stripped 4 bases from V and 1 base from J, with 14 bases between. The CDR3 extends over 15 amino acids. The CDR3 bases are TGTGCCAGCAGCCCGACACTGGGGCAGAACACTGAAGCTTTCTTT. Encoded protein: CASSPTLGQNTEAFF.

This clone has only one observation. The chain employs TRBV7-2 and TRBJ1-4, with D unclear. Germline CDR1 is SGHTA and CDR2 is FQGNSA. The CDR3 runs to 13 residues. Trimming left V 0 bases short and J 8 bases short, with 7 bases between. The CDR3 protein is CASSLAGAEKLFF. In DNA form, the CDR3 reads TGTGCCAGCAGCTTAGCCGGAGCGGAAAAACTGTTTTTT.

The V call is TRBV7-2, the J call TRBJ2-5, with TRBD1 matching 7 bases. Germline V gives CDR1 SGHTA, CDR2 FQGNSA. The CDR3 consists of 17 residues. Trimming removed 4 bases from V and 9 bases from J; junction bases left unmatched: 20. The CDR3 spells CASSYDPTKGALGAQYF. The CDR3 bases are TGTGCCAGCAGCTACGACCCGACTAAGGGGGCTCTAGGTGCCCAGTACTTC. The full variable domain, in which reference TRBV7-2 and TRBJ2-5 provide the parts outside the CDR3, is GAGVSQSPSNKVTEKGKDVELRCDPISGHTALYWYRQSLGQGLEFLIYFQGNSAPDKSGLPSDRFSAERTGGSVSTLTIQRTQQEDSAVYLCASSYDPTKGALGAQYFGPGTRLLVL.

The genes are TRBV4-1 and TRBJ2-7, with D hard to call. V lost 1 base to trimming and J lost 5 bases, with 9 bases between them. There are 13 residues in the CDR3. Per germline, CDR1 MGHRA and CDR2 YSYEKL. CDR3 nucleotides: TGCGCCAGCAGCCAAGTAAGCGAGGACGAGCAGTACTTC. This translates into CASSQVSEDEQYF.

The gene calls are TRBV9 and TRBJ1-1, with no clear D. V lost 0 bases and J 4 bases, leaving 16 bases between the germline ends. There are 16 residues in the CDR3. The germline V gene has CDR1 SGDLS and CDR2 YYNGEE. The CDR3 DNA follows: TGTGCCAGCAGCGTAGGCCCGGTTAGCGGGAGCACTGAAGCTTTCTTT. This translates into CASSVGPVSGSTEAFF.

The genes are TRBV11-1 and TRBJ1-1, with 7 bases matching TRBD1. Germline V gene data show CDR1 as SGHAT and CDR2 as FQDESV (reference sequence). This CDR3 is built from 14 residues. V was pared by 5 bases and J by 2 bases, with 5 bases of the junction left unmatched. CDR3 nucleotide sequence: TGTGCCAGCAGCCCAGGGGGAGGAAACACTGAAGCTTTCTTT. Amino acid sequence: CASSPGGGNTEAFF.

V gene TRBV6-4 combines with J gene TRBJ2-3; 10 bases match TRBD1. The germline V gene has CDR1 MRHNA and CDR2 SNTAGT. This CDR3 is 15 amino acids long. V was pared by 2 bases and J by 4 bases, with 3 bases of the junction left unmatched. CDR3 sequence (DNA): TGTGCCAGCAGTGACGTGACAGGGGGCGCAGATACGCAGTATTTT. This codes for CASSDVTGGADTQYF.

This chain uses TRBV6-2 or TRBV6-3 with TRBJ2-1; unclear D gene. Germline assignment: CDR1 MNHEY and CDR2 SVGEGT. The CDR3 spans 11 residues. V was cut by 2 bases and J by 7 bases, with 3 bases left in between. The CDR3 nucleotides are TGTGCCAGCAGTTACCTGAATGAGCAGTTCTTC. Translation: CASSYLNEQFF.

The CDR3 region is CASSRTLAGGPGDTQYF. The CDR3 bases are TGTGCCAGCAGCCGCACACTAGCGGGAGGGCCTGGAGATACGCAGTATTTT. V gene TRBV5-6 combines with J gene TRBJ2-3; the match to TRBD2 covers 13 bases. V shed 4 bases, J shed 5 bases, and the junction held 10 bases outside the gene matches. The CDR3 totals 17 residues. Germline V lookup: CDR1 SGHDT, CDR2 YYEEEE.

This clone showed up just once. The CDR3 region has the DNA TGTGCCAGCAGCGTCAGGTCCAGTACGCAGTATTTT. This codes for CASSVRSSTQYF. The J gene is TRBJ2-3, the V gene TRBV5-6; D gene ambiguous. This CDR3 is 12 amino acids long. Trimming cost V 4 bases and J 8 bases, with 11 bases left between them. Germline CDR1 reads SGHDT; CDR2 reads YYEEEE.

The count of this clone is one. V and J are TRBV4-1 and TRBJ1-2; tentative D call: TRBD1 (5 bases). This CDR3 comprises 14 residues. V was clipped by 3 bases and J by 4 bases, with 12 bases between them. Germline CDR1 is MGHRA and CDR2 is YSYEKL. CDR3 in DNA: TGCGCCAGCAGCCATTCGACAGCCATCTATGGCTACACCTTC. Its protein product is CASSHSTAIYGYTF.